This TCR beta chain was identified during a study of cytomegalovirus exposure and HLA in healthy donors. Findings of the study overall: TCR beta sequences reportedly predicted the HLA-A and HLA-B alleles of most subjects accurately. Reportedly, cytomegalovirus status was diagnosed with high sensitivity and specificity. Reportedly, a later analysis found an Asian-associated ancestry cluster had fewer N-insertions than the approximately 700-donor mean.

This PCR relied on a set of 60 Vbeta primers and 13 Jbeta primers. Generated by immunoSEQ multiplex PCR, the TCRdb table keeps only in-frame clones and is missing some. The table includes approximately 140,000 clones, approximately 80% detected once. V was shortened by 0 bases and J by 4 bases, with 12 bases between the two germline ends. Germline V gives CDR1 LNHNV, CDR2 YYDKDF (reference sequence). This CDR3 region has 15 residues. Note on this clone: Antigen: not known.

Whereas donors were nominally healthy upon sampling, unrecorded immune exposures were probable. This receptor was taken from a woman aged 40 to 50 in good health and CMV-seronegative. The source material was PBMCs. This sequence joins TRBV15 and TRBJ1-2; D gene uncertain. CDR3 coding DNA: TGTGCCACCAGCAGAGATTGGGCAGACCCCTATGGCTACACCTTC. Its protein is CATSRDWADPYGYTF.